A few counts support the clone carrying this TCR beta chain. The antigen remains undetermined. Trimming at V came to 0 bases and at J to 4 bases, leaving 1 base not matched to a gene. Germline assignment: CDR1 SGHRS and CDR2 YFSETQ. The CDR3 is 14 residues long. The PCR employed 60 Vbeta primers together with 13 Jbeta primers. TCRdb's copy holds only in-frame clones and misses some; the assay was immunoSEQ multiplex PCR. The data show about 190,000 clones, 74% seen once. The record originates from a study of cytomegalovirus exposure and HLA in healthy donors. Study-level results: CMV serostatus was the only recorded immune exposure for donors. In a later analysis, specific HLA alleles were associated with approximately 16,000 TCR beta sequences at a 0.05 false discovery rate. In a later analysis, HLA-C alleles had the fewest associated TCRs, DRB1 alleles the most.

Material: PBMCs. The sequence derives from a woman aged 25 to 39 in good health and CMV-seropositive. The chain recombines TRBV5-1 with TRBJ1-1; 9 bases are a match to TRBD1. The chain's CDR3 is CASSLGQGGTEAFF. The DNA for the CDR3 is TGCGCCAGCAGCTTGGGACAGGGGGGCACTGAAGCTTTCTTT.